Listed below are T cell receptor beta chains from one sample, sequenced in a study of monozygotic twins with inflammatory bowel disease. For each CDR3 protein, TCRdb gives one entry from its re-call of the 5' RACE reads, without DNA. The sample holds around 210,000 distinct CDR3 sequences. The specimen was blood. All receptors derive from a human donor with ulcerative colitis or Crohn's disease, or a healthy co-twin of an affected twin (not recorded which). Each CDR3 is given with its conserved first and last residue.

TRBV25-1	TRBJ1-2	CASSEFSVSEGGYTF
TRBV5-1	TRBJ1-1	CASSPWGQGHEAFF
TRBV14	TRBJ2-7	CASSPGTEVSYEQYF
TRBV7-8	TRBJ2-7	CASSLAGVGEQYF
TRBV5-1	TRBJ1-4	CASSSGVVGEKLFF
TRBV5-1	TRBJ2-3	CASSLAADSAKYF
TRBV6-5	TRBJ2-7	CVSSYSRGVSYEQYF
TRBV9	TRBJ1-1	CASSTRGGNTEAFF
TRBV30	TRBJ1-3	CAWRLPGGNTIYF
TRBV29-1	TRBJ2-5	CSVDPFDSGQETQYF
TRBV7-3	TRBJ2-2	CASSGTGRTGELFF
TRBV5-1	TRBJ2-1	CASSPSSGRNNEQFF
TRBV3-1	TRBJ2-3	CASSQKSGLAWTDTQYF
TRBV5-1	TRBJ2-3	CASSLARERTDTQYF
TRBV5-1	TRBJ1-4	CASSSSGTAGHEKLFF
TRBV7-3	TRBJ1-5	CASSQDRNQPQHF
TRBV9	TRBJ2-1	CASSVEPGQGYEQFF
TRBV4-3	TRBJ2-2	CASSQVGQSANTGELFF
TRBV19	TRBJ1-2	CASSIRQALNYGYTF
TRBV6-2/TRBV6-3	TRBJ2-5	CASSPGAAGQETQYF
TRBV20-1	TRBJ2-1	CSAKGTPGERNEQFF
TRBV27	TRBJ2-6	CASSLSMLWANVLTF
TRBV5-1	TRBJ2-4	CASSNRGSIQYF
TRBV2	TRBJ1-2	CASRGTGSYGYTF
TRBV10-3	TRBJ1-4	CASRGDRGATNEKLFF
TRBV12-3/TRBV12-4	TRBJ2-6	CASSLVGVLSEANVLTF
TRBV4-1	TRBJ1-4	CASSHDGTASVFF
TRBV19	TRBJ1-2	CASMEGAGGYTF
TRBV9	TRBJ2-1	CASSEGTGYNEQFF
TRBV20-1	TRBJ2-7	CSGGQGITNEQYF
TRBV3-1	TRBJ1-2	CASSQQGRSNYGYTF
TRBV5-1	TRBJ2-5	CASSPPRTGRIIGETQYF
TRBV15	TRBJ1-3	CATSREVPGSSGNTIYF
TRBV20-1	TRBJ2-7	CSARTTYSYEQYF
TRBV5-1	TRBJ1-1	CASSLGESSGEAIF
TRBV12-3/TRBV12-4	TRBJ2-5	CASSFRSSGSSSGGTQYF
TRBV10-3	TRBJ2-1	CAISIRGEQFF
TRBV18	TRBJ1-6	CASSPMGGWHSPLHF
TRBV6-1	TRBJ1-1	CASSGQGMNTEAFF
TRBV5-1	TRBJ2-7	CASTPGDTVWVEQYF
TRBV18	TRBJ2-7	CASSLQGNSYEQYF
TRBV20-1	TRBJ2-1	CSARDEEAGRRYNEQFF
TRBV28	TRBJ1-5	CASSPRDYSNQPQHF
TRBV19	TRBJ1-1	CASSRRGVSSEAFF
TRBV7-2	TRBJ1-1	CASSLGTGLNTEAFF
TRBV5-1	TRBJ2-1	CASHVGPSGSSYNEQFF
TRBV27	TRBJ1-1	CARLRSPLGHDEPTEAFF
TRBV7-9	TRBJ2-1	CASSQSSSNEQFF